The 10 T cell receptor beta chains presented below share a single source sample, sequenced in a study of CXCR3-negative and CXCR3-positive naive CD8 T cells. The authors prepared UMI-labeled TRB cDNA libraries by 5' RACE. TCRdb processed the 5' RACE reads again and assigns one entry to each CDR3 protein, with no DNA. The table lists around 140,000 distinct CDR3 sequences. Sequenced material: naive CXCR3- CD8+ T cells from blood. Subset given: CD45RO-CCR7+CD27+CD95- naive CD8+ T cells lacking CXCR3 (TNR3-). All receptors come from a human donor in good health. Some clones in this sample may be carry-over from other donors' samples.

The chain links TRBV12-3 or TRBV12-4 to TRBJ2-5; with no DNA, the TCRdb D assignment of TRBD1 cannot be verified. The CDR3 contains 15 residues. CDR3 amino acids: CASSFGGAPTETQYF.

J is TRBJ2-7 and V is TRBV5-1; TCRdb's D call, TRBD1, is unchecked because there is no DNA. This CDR3 region has 15 residues. Germline CDR1 reads SGHRS; CDR2 reads YFSETQ. The CDR3 reads CASSLRQGGLHEQYF.

The chain links TRBV6-2 or TRBV6-3 to TRBJ2-2. CDR1 is MNHEY and CDR2 is SVGEGT in the germline V gene. The CDR3 length is 17 residues. Here the CDR3 reads CASSYLRLAANTGELFF.

The chain links TRBV12-3 or TRBV12-4 to TRBJ2-5; with no DNA, the TCRdb D assignment of TRBD1 cannot be verified. This CDR3 spans 13 amino acids. The CDR3 spells CASSPPNSETQYF.

The genes are TRBV27 and TRBJ1-1; TCRdb reports TRBD1, a call that lacks DNA to check it against. CDR3 length equals 15 residues. CDR1 and CDR2 from the germline V gene are MNHEY and SMNVEV (reference sequence). CDR3 region: CASSFQATVNTEAFF.

The rearrangement uses TRBV20-1 and TRBJ2-7; there is no DNA to check the TCRdb D call of TRBD1. This CDR3 comprises 15 residues. The germline V gene has CDR1 DFQATT and CDR2 SNEGSKA (reference sequence). CDR3 residues: CSAPRGGLYSYEQYF.

This chain joins TRBV5-1 and TRBJ2-3; the D gene TCRdb calls, TRBD1, cannot be checked with no DNA. The germline V gene encodes CDR1 SGHRS and CDR2 YFSETQ. This CDR3 has 15 residues. The CDR3 loop is CASSLGTGGRDTQYF.

This chain joins TRBV7-9 and TRBJ2-2; the D gene TCRdb calls, TRBD1, cannot be checked with no DNA. This CDR3 spans 12 amino acids. Looked up from germline, CDR1 is SEHNR and CDR2 is FQNEAQ (reference sequence). The CDR3 sequence: CASDGGTGELFF.

This rearrangement joins TRBV7-9 to TRBJ2-7; the D gene TCRdb calls, TRBD1, cannot be checked with no DNA. Germline CDR1 SEHNR, CDR2 FQNEAQ (reference sequence). The CDR3 contains 15 residues. CDR3 in amino acids: CASSSLSRGIGEQYF.

The chain is built from TRBV28 and TRBJ2-7; the TCRdb call, TRBD2, lacks DNA for checking. CDR1 and CDR2 from the germline V gene are MDHEN and SYDVKM. The length of the CDR3 is 15 residues. CDR3 region: CASSLIAGGFDEQYF.